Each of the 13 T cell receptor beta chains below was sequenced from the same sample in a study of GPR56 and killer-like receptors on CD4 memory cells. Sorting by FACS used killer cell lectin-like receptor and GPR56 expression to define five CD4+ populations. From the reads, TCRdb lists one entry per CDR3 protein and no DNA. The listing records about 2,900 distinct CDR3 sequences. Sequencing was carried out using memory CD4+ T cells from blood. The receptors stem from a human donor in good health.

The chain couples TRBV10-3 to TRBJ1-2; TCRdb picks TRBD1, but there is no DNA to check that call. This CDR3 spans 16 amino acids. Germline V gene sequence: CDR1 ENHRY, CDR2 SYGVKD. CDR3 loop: CAISAAGTGDTYGYTF.

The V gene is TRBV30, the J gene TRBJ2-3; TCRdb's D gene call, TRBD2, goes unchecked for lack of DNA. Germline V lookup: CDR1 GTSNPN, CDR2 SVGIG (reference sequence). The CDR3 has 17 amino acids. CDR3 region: CAWSVGLAGGSTDTQYF.

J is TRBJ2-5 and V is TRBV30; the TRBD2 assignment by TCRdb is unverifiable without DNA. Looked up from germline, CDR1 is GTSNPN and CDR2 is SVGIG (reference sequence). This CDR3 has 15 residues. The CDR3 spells CAWSSWVAQETTQYF.

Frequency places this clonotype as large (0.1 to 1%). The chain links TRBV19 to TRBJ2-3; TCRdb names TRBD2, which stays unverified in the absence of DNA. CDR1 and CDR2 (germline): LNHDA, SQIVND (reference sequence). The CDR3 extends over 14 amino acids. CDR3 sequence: CASSMTGEGDTQYF.

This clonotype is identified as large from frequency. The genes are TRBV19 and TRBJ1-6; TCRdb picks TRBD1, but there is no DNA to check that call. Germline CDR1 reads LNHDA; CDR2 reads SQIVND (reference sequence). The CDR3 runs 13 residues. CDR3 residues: CASSPRGDSPLHF. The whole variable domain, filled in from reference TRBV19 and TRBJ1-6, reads DGGITQSPKYLFRKEGQNVTLSCEQNLNHDAMYWYRQDPGQGLRLIYYSQIVNDFQKGDIAEGYSVSREKKESFPLTVTSAQKNPTAFYLCASSPRGDSPLHFGNGTRLTVT.

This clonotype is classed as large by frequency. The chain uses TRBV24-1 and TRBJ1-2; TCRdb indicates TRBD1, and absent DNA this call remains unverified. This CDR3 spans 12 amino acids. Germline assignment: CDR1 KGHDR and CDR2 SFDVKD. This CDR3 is CAIQGSYESYTF.

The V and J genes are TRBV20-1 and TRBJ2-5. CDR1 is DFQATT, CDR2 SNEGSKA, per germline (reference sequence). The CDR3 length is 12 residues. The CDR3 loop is CSADGVQETQYF.

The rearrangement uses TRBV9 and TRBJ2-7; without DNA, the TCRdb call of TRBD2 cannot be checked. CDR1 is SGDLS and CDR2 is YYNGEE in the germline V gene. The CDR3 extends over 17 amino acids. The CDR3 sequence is CASTYLDWNLVFYEQYF.

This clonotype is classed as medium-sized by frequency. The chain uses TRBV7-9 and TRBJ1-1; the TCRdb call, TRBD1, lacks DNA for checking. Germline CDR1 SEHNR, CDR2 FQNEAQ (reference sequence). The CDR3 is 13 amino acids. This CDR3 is CASSLEGDTEAFF.

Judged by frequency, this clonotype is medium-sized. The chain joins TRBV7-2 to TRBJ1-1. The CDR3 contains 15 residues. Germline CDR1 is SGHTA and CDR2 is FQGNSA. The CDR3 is CASSRLRIMNTEAFF.

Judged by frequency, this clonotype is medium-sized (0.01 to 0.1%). This CDR3 is CASSISRDGGNSPLHF. The rearrangement links TRBV19 to TRBJ1-6; absent DNA, TCRdb's TRBD1 call cannot be checked. CDR3 length equals 16 residues. Germline CDR1 reads LNHDA; CDR2 reads SQIVND (reference sequence).

CDR3 region: CSARARTSGVSGEQFF. The chain joins TRBV20-1 to TRBJ2-1; without DNA, the TCRdb call of TRBD2 cannot be checked. Germline V gives CDR1 DFQATT, CDR2 SNEGSKA (reference sequence). The CDR3 totals 16 residues.

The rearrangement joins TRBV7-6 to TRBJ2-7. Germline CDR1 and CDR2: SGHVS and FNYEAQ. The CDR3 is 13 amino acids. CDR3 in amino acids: CASSSYQTYEQYF.